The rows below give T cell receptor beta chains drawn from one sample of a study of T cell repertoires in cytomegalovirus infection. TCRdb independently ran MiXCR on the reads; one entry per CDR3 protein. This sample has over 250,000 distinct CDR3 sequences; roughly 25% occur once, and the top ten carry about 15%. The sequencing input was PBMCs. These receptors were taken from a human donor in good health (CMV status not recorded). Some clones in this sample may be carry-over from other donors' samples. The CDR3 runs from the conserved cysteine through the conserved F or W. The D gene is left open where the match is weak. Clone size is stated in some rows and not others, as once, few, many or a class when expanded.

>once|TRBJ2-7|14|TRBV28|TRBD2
TGTGCCAGCAACGGAGCGGGAGGCAGCTACGAGCAGTACTTC
CASNGAGGSYEQYF
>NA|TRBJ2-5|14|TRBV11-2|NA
TGTGCCAGCAGCCCACGTTTAAAACAAGAGACCCAGTACTTC
CASSPRLKQETQYF
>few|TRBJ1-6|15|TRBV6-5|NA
TGTGCCAGCAGCAGAGGGATGATCGGTAATTCACCCCTCCACTTT
CASSRGMIGNSPLHF
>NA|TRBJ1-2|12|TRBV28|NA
TGTGCCAGCCAGAGGGCACGCTATGGCTACACCTTC
CASQRARYGYTF
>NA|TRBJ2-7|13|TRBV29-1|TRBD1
TGCAGCGCCCAGACAGGGGGCTCCTACGAGCAGTACTTC
CSAQTGGSYEQYF
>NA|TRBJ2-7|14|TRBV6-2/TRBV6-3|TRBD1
TGTGCCAGCAGTCAACGGACAGGGGCTTACGAGCAGTACTTC
CASSQRTGAYEQYF
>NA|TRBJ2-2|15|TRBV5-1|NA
TGCGCCAGCAGCCTGAACTTCGTAGTAAGACGGGAGCTGTTTTTT
CASSLNFVVRRELFF
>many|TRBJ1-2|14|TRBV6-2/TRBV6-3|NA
TGTGCCAGCAGTTACACGACAGAGACCTATGGCTACACCTTC
CASSYTTETYGYTF
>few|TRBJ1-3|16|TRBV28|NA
TGTGCCAGCAGTTTCCCCCAGGGGCTAGGTGGAAACACCATATATTTT
CASSFPQGLGGNTIYF
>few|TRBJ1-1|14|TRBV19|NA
TGTGCCAGTAGGATCCTCAGAGGGGATCCTGAAGCTTTCTTT
CASRILRGDPEAFF
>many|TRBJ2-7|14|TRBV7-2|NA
TGTGCCAGCAGCTCAGTACCGGACTCCTACGAGCAGTACTTC
CASSSVPDSYEQYF
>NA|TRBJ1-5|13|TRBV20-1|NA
TGCAGTGCTAAACCCTGGGGCAATCAGCCCCAGCATTTT
CSAKPWGNQPQHF
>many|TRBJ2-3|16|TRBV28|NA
TGTGCCAGCAGTGGCCGAAGCTGGTCTGAGGCAGATACGCAGTATTTT
CASSGRSWSEADTQYF
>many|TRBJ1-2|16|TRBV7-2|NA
TGTGCCAGCAGCTTAGCGTTAACAGGGACTAGCTATGGCTACACCTTC
CASSLALTGTSYGYTF
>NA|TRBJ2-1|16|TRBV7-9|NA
TGTGCCAGCAGCTTATTTAGGTTGGGGGCGTACAATGAGCAGTTCTTC
CASSLFRLGAYNEQFF
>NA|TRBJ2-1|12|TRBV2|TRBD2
TGTGCCAGCAGAGAGCGGGGGGCACGTTTGTTCTTC
CASRERGARLFF
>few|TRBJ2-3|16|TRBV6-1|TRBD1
TGTGCCAGCAGTGAAAGGGGACAGGGGTCGGCAGATACGCAGTATTTT
CASSERGQGSADTQYF
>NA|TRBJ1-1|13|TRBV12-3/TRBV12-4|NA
TGTGCCAGCATCAGGGAAGAGACACTGGGAGCTTTCTTT
CASIREETLGAFF
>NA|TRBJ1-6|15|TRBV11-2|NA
TGTGCCAGCAGCTTAGCCGGGGTAGATAATTCACCCCTCCACTTT
CASSLAGVDNSPLHF
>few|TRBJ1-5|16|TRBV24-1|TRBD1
TGTGCCACCAGTGATCTCCGGGACAGGGGTTATCAGCCCCAGCATTTT
CATSDLRDRGYQPQHF
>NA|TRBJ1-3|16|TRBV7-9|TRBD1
TGTGCCAGCAGCTTAGTTGACAGGGGATACGGAAACACCATATATTTT
CASSLVDRGYGNTIYF
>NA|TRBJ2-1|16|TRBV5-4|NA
TGTGCCAGCAGCTTGTGGGGGGGCAGGCTGGAAAATGAGCAGTTCTTC
CASSLWGGRLENEQFF
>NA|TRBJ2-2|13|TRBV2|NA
TGTGCCAGCAGCAGGATCCCCACCGGGGAGCTGTTTTTT
CASSRIPTGELFF
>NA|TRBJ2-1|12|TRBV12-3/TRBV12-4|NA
TGTGCCAGCACAGCCCATAACAATGAGCAGTTCTTC
CASTAHNNEQFF
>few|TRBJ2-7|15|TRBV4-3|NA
TGCGCCAGCAGCCAAGATAGCATTCCTTCCTACGAGCAGTACTTC
CASSQDSIPSYEQYF
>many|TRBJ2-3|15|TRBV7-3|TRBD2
TGTGCCAGCAGCCGCGGGCGGACTAGCGTGGGTACGCAGTATTTT
CASSRGRTSVGTQYF
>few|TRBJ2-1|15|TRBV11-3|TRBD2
TGTGCCAGCAGCCTCGGGACTATCGCCTACAATGAGCAGTTCTTC
CASSLGTIAYNEQFF
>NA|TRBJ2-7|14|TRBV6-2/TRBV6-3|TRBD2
TGTGCCAGCAGCCAGACTAGCAGGTCGGGGGAGCAGTACTTC
CASSQTSRSGEQYF
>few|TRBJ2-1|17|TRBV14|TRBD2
TGTGCCAGCAGCCAGAAGGGACTAGCGGGACGGGACAATGAGCAGTTCTTC
CASSQKGLAGRDNEQFF
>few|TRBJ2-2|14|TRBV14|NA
TGTGCCAGCAGCCGGTCTAGAATCGCCGGGGAGCTGTTTTTT
CASSRSRIAGELFF
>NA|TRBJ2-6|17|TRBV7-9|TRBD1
TGTGCCAGCTACCCGGGACAGGTGTTCTCTGGGGCCAACGTCCTGACTTTC
CASYPGQVFSGANVLTF
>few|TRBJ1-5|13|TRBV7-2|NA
TGTGCCAGCAGCTTTAACCAGGGAGAGCCCCAGCATTTT
CASSFNQGEPQHF
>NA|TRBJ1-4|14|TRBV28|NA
TGTGCCAGCAGTTTCAGAGCAACTAATGAAAAACTGTTTTTT
CASSFRATNEKLFF
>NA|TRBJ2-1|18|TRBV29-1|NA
TGCAGCGTCCAAGGGAGCAGGAGGGGGGGATCGTTCGCCAATGAGCAGTTCTTC
CSVQGSRRGGSFANEQFF